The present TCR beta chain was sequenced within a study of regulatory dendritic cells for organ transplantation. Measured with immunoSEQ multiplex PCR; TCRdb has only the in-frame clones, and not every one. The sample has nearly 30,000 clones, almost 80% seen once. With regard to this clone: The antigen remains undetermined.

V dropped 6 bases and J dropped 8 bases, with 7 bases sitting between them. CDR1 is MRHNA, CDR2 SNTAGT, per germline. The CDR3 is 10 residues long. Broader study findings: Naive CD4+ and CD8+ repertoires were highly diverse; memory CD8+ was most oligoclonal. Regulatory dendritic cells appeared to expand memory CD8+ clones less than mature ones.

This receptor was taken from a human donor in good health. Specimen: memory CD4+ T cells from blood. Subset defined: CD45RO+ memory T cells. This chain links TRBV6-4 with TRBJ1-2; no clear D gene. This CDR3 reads CASSGEGYTF. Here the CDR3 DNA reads TGTGCCAGCAGCGGGGAAGGCTACACCTTC.